A single sample is the source of the 5 T cell receptor beta chains below, sequenced in a study of blood T cell repertoires in COVID-19. Clones were read by immunoSEQ multiplex PCR, and TCRdb kept only the in-frame ones, dropping some. The data contain around 150,000 clones, 85% of them singletons. The sequencing input was peripheral blood. All receptors come from a human donor with acute or convalescent COVID-19. The donor label of this sample is uncertain.

The rearrangement uses TRBV18 and TRBJ2-1, with a possible D match to TRBD1 (6 bases). The CDR3 has 17 amino acids. Trimming pared 3 bases from V and 4 bases from J, leaving 19 bases between. CDR1 is KGHSH and CDR2 is LQKENI in the germline V gene. The CDR3 loop reads CASSPAVWSGQYNEQFF. CDR3 nucleotides: TGTGCCAGCTCACCGGCCGTGTGGTCAGGACAGTACAATGAGCAGTTCTTC.

This clone was picked up one time. The chain joins TRBV5-1 to TRBJ2-1; possible D gene TRBD2, 5 bases. The CDR3 is 14 amino acids. Trimming took 2 bases from V and 6 from J, leaving 12 bases between them. CDR1 and CDR2 (germline): SGHRS, YFSETQ. The CDR3: CASSFLPSGNEQFF. CDR3 nucleotide sequence: TGCGCCAGCAGCTTCCTCCCAAGCGGCAATGAGCAGTTCTTC.

Remarks on this clone: This specimen includes other DNA sequences encoding the same CDR3. The chain employs TRBV24-1 and TRBJ1-5; 9 nucleotides align to TRBD1. After removal of 3 bases from V and 2 bases from J, the junction contained 1 base not matched to a gene. The length of the CDR3 is 15 residues. Germline V gene lookup returns CDR1 KGHDR and CDR2 SFDVKD. This CDR3 reads CATSDRTGGNQPQHF. For the CDR3, the DNA is TGTGCCACCAGTGATAGGACAGGGGGCAATCAGCCCCAGCATTTT.

The genes are TRBV6-5 and TRBJ2-3; 8 bases are a match to TRBD2. Per germline, CDR1 MNHEY and CDR2 SVGAGI. The J segment lost 1 base and the V segment lost 0 bases, leaving 3 bases of the junction unmatched. This CDR3 has 16 residues. CDR3 bases: TGTGCCAGCAGTTACTCAGCGGGGGTCGGCACAGATACGCAGTATTTT. It is translated as CASSYSAGVGTDTQYF.

In this sample, this clone turned up a few times. This sequence joins TRBV25-1 and TRBJ1-2, with TRBD1 matching over 7 bases. In germline, CDR1 is MGHDK, CDR2 SYGVNS. The V gene end was trimmed by 3 bases and the J gene end by 6 bases; junction bases not matched to a gene: 10. This CDR3 region has 15 residues. The CDR3 DNA reads as TGTGCCAGCAGTGACCTGACAGGGCTAAGTAATGGCTACACCTTC. This sequence encodes CASSDLTGLSNGYTF.